This TCR beta chain is from a study of shared clonotypes between healthy human individuals (dated by TCRdb to the early 2020s). The study in broad terms: The cohort included a few men and a couple of women between 18 and 49 years of age. For each donor, three plates each were used for CD4 naive and CD4 memory, two plates were used for CD8 naive, and one plate was used for CD8 memory. Blood TCR repertoires of about five healthy adults were deeply sequenced to estimate repertoire size and the extent of clonotype sharing between individuals. Libraries were prepared and TCR repertoires were sequenced by different laboratories using diverse techniques, in order to increase sequencing depth and limit assay-specific biases. Each donor's leukapheresis produced roughly between about 0.9 and 9.5 billion PBMCs.

Using the deep immunoSEQ assay, multiplex PCR amplified TCR CDR3 regions from genomic DNA. Genomic DNA extracted from each cell subset was distributed evenly over all wells of several immunoSEQ 96-well plates, and each plate served as one replicate. For sorted subsets, about 220 ng of genomic DNA, equivalent to 25,000 to 30,000 T cell genomes, went into each replicate PCR. The purified libraries were quantified using a Qubit 3.0 fluorometer, sized with a Bioanalyzer 2100, and then quantified again using the KAPA Library Quantification kit. A separate single-read 150-cycle Illumina NextSeq 550 flow cell was used to sequence each immunoSEQ 96-well plate. The paper's processing steps were these. Because the immunoSEQ output included only junctional sequences and no quality scores, the filtering could not be the same as the filtering used for full-length reads. Sequences were annotated with PyIR, a Python wrapper for IgBLAST v1.9, and V/J genes and CDR3 were assigned using IMGT germline references. Reads were removed for weak V/J assignments (E-value above 1e-6), missing CDR3, stop codons, out-of-frame junctions, or ambiguous translated residues. V3J clonotypes were defined by identical inferred V gene, J gene, and CDR3 amino acid sequence. Percentage overlap between repertoires was calculated by dividing the number of shared unique clonotypes by the size of the smaller repertoire. Three approaches were used to assess repertoire richness: RTK rarefaction, the Chao1 estimator, and Recon v2.1 estimates of unobserved clonotypes. For all TCRbeta clonotypes obtained by the gDNA method from a few donors, generation probabilities were computed with OLGA. Here the immuneACCESS table is served through TCRdb, limited to in-frame sequences with V and J called. Missing clones are a known gap in these copies; in checked studies unresolved V genes cover under half, and the rest lacks a known reason. V and J calls and clone size come straight from that table; D and trimming were deduced from the DNA. In all, the sample holds about 1 million clones, and around 74% of those were seen once. The ten largest clonotypes hold roughly 1.4% of the sample.

In regard to this clone: Its antigen is currently not known. No base qualities exist here, and no much larger clone lies one base off it.

Healthy HIV-negative adults with no recently reported acute infections or vaccinations were included as donors. All donors were Caucasian adults living in Nashville, Tennessee, USA. CD4+ T cells were enriched by magnetic negative selection, after which naive cells were positively selected on CD45RA and the negative fraction was taken as the memory subset. After blood collection by leukapheresis, PBMCs were isolated using Ficoll-Histopaque density gradient centrifugation and then cryopreserved in the vapor phase of liquid nitrogen. Analytical flow cytometry was used to check the purity and quantity of each magnetically sorted T cell population. Genomic DNA was isolated from each sorted fraction and quantified by UV absorbance on a Nanodrop 2000c. Paper-wide results and their limitations: Pairwise subsampling indicated that sequencing depth was expected to affect the degree of clonotype sharing among donors. Naive subsets generally had larger estimated clonotype richness than memory subsets did. Compared with non-shared clonotypes, clonotypes shared by all four sorted-subset donors had higher generation probabilities. Because the study included only a small number of donors, the genetic and exposure-history diversity represented was limited. When several donors were compared, the shared fraction of clonotypes was about 5% for naive CD4, 3.5% to 4% for naive CD8, more than 2% for memory CD4, and 0.35% to 0.4% for memory CD8. Even with the large sequencing depth, rarefaction of the sorted-subset datasets indicated that sequencing was incomplete. Only blood was sampled, and tissue TCR repertoires likely differ from those in blood.

This clonotype was sampled from a man younger than 35 in good health. The sequencing input was memory CD4+ T cells sorted from blood. Interpreted using the paper, the cell subset or site label stands for: CD45RA-negative fraction.

CDR3 region: CASRDRGQEAFF. At the DNA level, the sequence is TGTGCCAGCAGGGACAGGGGGCAGGAAGCTTTCTTT. This receptor chain uses TRBV5-4 and TRBJ1-1, with TRBD1 matching 11 junction bases. Compared with germline, V lacks 5 bases and J lacks 8 bases; bases without a gene match: 2. CDR1 and CDR2, looked up from the germline V gene (reference sequence), are SGHNT and YYREEE. The CDR3 runs 12 residues from the cysteine to the phenylalanine. Solely the CDR3 DNA is kept, with 36 bases framed from the first base. With the portions outside the CDR3 filled from the reference TRBV5-4 and TRBJ1-1 genes, the complete variable region becomes ETGVTQSPTHLIKTRGQQVTLRCSSQSGHNTVSWYQQALGQGPQFIFQYYREEENGRGNFPPRFSGLQFPNYSSELNVNALELDDSALYLCASRDRGQEAFFGQGTRLTVV.